This T cell receptor beta chain emerged from a study of PD-L1 blockade in urothelial cancer. Study-level findings and limits: When measured at 3 weeks, tumor-associated blood clones expanded more in durable-benefit patients.

Here immunoSEQ multiplex PCR was the method, and the copy in TCRdb shows in-frame clones only, minus some. The sample gives around 34,000 clones, around four fifths of which show up once; roughly 15% is in the top ten. Time point in this sample: pretreatment peripheral blood. With V trimmed by 1 base and J by 2 bases, 3 bases remained unmatched. Germline CDR1 MNHNS, CDR2 SASEGT. CDR3 length: 15 residues. About this clone itself: Its matching antigen is unknown.

This chain joins TRBV6-1 and TRBJ2-3; TRBD2 agrees at 7 bases. Here the sequenced sample was PBMCs, taken around atezolizumab (anti-PD-L1) treatment. The sequence was collected from a man older than 75 with urothelial cancer. The CDR3 is CASSEGLAATDTQYF. DNA of the CDR3: TGTGCCAGCAGTGAAGGGCTAGCGGCCACAGATACGCAGTATTTT.